This T cell receptor (beta chain) was captured by sequencing in a study of blood T cell repertoires in COVID-19 (dated by TCRdb to about 2020). Study-wide context: Collaborator samples came from the United States, Italy and Spain and covered acute and convalescent phases of COVID-19. The dataset comprised deeply sampled blood TCRbeta repertoires from subjects exposed to, actively infected with, or recovered from COVID-19. The repertoires were released in a freely available public database meant as a resource for research on the immune response to SARS-CoV-2. The samples were drawn from the first 160 participants of the ongoing ImmuneRACE study and from 1,254 subjects provided by 6 global collaborators. The sample metadata nearly always contained a de-identified subject ID, COVID-19 status, age in years and sex. The prospective study material was composed of cDNA or gDNA derived from T cells, B-cell-depleted T cells, or PBMCs. Where available, HLA class I and class II types were obtained from metadata supplied by the sample provider rather than from assay-based typing. General findings and caveats noted by the study authors: How much clinical and demographic metadata was included differed by source and by participant, and the metadata was provided uncurated.

TCRbeta CDR3 regions were amplified from genomic DNA by means of the immunoSEQ Assay, a bias-controlled multiplex PCR. In the source study's methods: Nucleated cell counts per sample were estimated from amplification of reference gene primers within the assay. To quantify the absolute abundance of each unique TCRbeta CDR3 rearrangement, sequence reads were collapsed and filtered. For each sample, productive Simpson clonality was calculated as the square root of Simpson's diversity index across productive rearrangements. The table was pulled from immuneACCESS by TCRdb, which kept in-frame rearrangements only. Such tables lose some clones; where checked, under half of the loss comes from unresolved V genes, and the rest has no known cause. V, J and clone size derive from that table, while D and trimming were established from the DNA sequence. The sample table holds tens of thousands of clones, of which more than 75% were seen once. The ten biggest clones cover 16% of the sample.

Collaborating institutions collected whole blood in K2EDTA tubes following their own protocols. For TCRbeta analysis, collaborator samples were shipped as frozen whole blood, as isolated PBMCs, or as DNA extracted from either sample type. Of note for this clone: No antigen is known for it. Per-base qualities were not stored, and no clone one base away is much larger.

The material sequenced was peripheral blood. The origin of this receptor is a man between 70 and 80 years old with acute or convalescent COVID-19.

The CDR3 amino acid sequence is: CASIRDLGNTIYF. The nucleotide sequence reads as follows: TGTGCCAGCATCCGGGACTTGGGAAACACCATATATTTT. The rearrangement joined TRBV6-5 to TRBJ1-3; the D gene is perhaps TRBD1, from 5 matching bases. V is clipped by 7 bases and J by 4 bases, and the sequence between their germline boundaries is 11 bases long. CDR3 length: 13 amino acids, cysteine to phenylalanine. Of all the DNA, just the CDR3 is kept, 39 bases in frame from base 1. CDR1 and CDR2 (MNHEY, SVGAGI) derive from the germline V gene.